This T cell receptor beta chain was profiled in a study of beta chain features in type 1 diabetes. In the study overall: Patients looked much like healthy donors when it came to age, gender and cell yields. Study-level results: Across patients, naive, central memory and Treg TCRB repertoires exhibited apparently greater similarity than was observed across healthy donors.

The study reverse transcribed the entire isolated RNA, so it sequenced expressed TCRB transcripts. Regulatory, naive and central memory T cell samples averaged around 3.6 million reads. The table came from immunoSEQ multiplex PCR; TCRdb's copy has only in-frame clones and leaves some out. The sample includes about 290,000 clones, under 8.5% of them seen just once. Points on this clone: The antigen remains unidentified.

The single heparinised draw taken from each donor contained roughly 100 mL of blood on average. Input material: central memory CD4+ T cells from blood. This receptor was taken from a woman younger than 35 in good health.

The CDR3 is CASPSPLAATDTQYF. The CDR3 bases are TGTGCCAGCCCCTCTCCCCTAGCGGCCACAGATACGCAGTATTTT. This rearrangement joins TRBV7-9 to TRBJ2-3; 7 bases line up with TRBD2. V lost 8 bases and J lost 2; bases outside the gene matches: 10. The CDR3 is 15 amino acids. Per germline, CDR1 SEHNR and CDR2 FQNEAQ (reference sequence).